The T cell receptor beta chain described here comes from a study of shared clonotypes between healthy human individuals (dated by TCRdb to 2019 to 2021). Some background on the complete study: A few men and a couple of women, aged 18 to 49 years, made up the cohort. Different laboratories and diverse techniques were used to prepare libraries and sequence TCR repertoires, to increase sequencing depth and limit assay-specific biases. Blood TCR repertoires of four to six healthy adults were deeply sequenced to estimate repertoire size and the extent of clonotype sharing between individuals. Leukapheresis yielded between about 0.9 and 8.9 billion PBMCs per donor.

From the cysteine up to the phenylalanine, the CDR3 has a length of 13 residues. Only the CDR3 DNA is retained, 39 bases long and in frame from the first base. The germline V gene (reference sequence) specifies LNHDA as CDR1 and SQIVND as CDR2. The V end loses 6 bases and the J end loses 2 bases, and a stretch of 10 bases separates them. Using the deep immunoSEQ assay, TCR CDR3 regions were amplified from genomic DNA by multiplex PCR. Genomic DNA extracted from each cell subset was distributed evenly over all wells of several immunoSEQ 96-well plates, and each plate served as one replicate. For unsorted PBMC, 300 to 350 ng genomic DNA, equal to 25,000 to 35,000 T cell genomes, was loaded into each replicate PCR. Ten immunoSEQ deep assay plates were used to sequence the unsorted PBMC genomic DNA. Purified libraries were quantified with a Qubit 3.0 fluorometer, sized on a Bioanalyzer 2100, and re-quantified with the KAPA Library Quantification kit. Every immunoSEQ 96-well plate was sequenced on a separate single-read 150-cycle Illumina NextSeq 550 flow cell. The study's own analysis went as follows. Because only junctional sequences without quality scores were contained in the immunoSEQ output, filtering matching that applied to full-length reads could not be performed. To assign V/J genes and CDR3, sequences were annotated against IMGT germline references using PyIR, a Python wrapper for IgBLAST v1.9. Any read was removed if the V/J assignment was weak (E-value above 1e-6), the CDR3 was missing, or the read contained stop codons, out-of-frame junctions, or ambiguous translated residues. A V3J clonotype was defined by an identical inferred V gene, J gene, and CDR3 amino acid sequence. Percentage overlap between repertoires was calculated by dividing the number of shared unique clonotypes by the size of the smaller repertoire. RTK rarefaction, the Chao1 estimator, and Recon v2.1 estimates of unobserved clonotypes were used to assess repertoire richness. TCRdb re-hosts the immuneACCESS table, in-frame sequences only. Its copies lack some clones; in the studies checked, an unresolved V gene accounts for under half of them, and the cause for the rest is not known. V and J calls and clone size are as listed in that table; D and trimming were resolved from the DNA. The sample contains fewer than 550,000 clones, about 79% of them found a single time. Under 15% of the sample rests with the top ten.

Donors were healthy HIV-negative adults with no recently reported acute infections or vaccinations. Every donor was a Caucasian adult living in Nashville, Tennessee, USA. For unsorted samples, around 90 million PBMCs were counted, and genomic DNA was extracted using the QIAamp DNA Blood Mini kit. Blood was collected by leukapheresis, and PBMCs were isolated by Ficoll-Histopaque density gradient centrifugation and then cryopreserved in liquid nitrogen vapor phase. About this clone itself: Its antigen is unknown. One base away there is no much larger clone; base qualities are not given.

General study outcomes and caveats: Sampling was restricted to blood, and TCR repertoires in tissues likely differ from the TCR repertoires found in blood. The genetic and exposure-history diversity represented was limited by the small number of donors. Based on pairwise subsampling, the degree of clonotype sharing among donors was expected to be affected by sequencing depth.

The TCR was taken from a middle-aged woman in good health. Some clones in this sample may be carry-over from other donors' samples. This sequence uses TRBV19 and TRBJ1-1; the D gene lacks a confident call. Sequenced: PBMCs. The DNA sequence is given as TGTGCCAGTAGATCATGGCTCAACACTGAAGCTTTCTTT. Translation gives CASRSWLNTEAFF.